This T cell receptor (beta chain) was identified during a study of graft-versus-host responses after intestinal transplantation. Overall study context: Recipients got multivisceral, liver-intestinal, or isolated intestinal transplants. All recipients were given anti-thymocyte globulin induction, and tacrolimus and steroids were then administered for around three years.

CDR3 length: 14 amino acids. Losses at the gene ends were 3 bases for V and 7 bases for J; bases not matched to a gene: 8. Germline V gives CDR1 LGHNA, CDR2 YNFKEQ. Produced via immunoSEQ multiplex PCR; TCRdb's table is partial and in-frame only. The sample shows about 92,000 clones, approximately 90% of them seen only once. Study results and limitations: Peak levels of circulating GvH clones tracked with early post-transplant HvG declines. Recipient marrow harbored GvH clones, some of which surfaced first in ileum or blood.

Comments on this clone: Its antigen remains unknown.

The chain recombines TRBV4-2 with TRBJ1-1, with 7 bases that match TRBD1. The source is a human donor who received an intestinal transplant. This sample comprised unstimulated CD8+ T cells sorted from spleen or lymph node cells, obtained before intestinal transplant. In DNA form, the CDR3 reads TGTGCCAGCAGCCATACACCGGGACAGTTTGAAGCTTTCTTT. Amino acid sequence: CASSHTPGQFEAFF.